The entry below gives a single TCR beta chain sequence along with its context. Its antigen specificity is not known. Base-call qualities are not available, and no considerably larger clone is one nucleotide away. The data were taken from a study of early T cells in non-severe SARS-CoV-2 infection (dated by TCRdb to the early 2020s). At the level of the whole study: Bulk RNA from unsorted whole blood was used for TCR sequencing, so alpha and beta chains could not be paired.

Here V drops 6 bases and J drops 3 bases, and the junction holds 3 bases not matched to any gene. From cysteine to phenylalanine, the CDR3 is 14 amino acids long. CDR3 DNA is the only sequence kept; it has 42 bases, read in frame from the first base. A case-control design nested within a healthcare worker cohort in London, UK, was used, with weekly nasopharyngeal swab PCR tests and blood sampling performed. Between 23 and 31 March 2020, the week of the UK lockdown, healthcare workers were enrolled and then followed up weekly for as long as 16 weeks. Libraries were constructed by 5' RACE. Sequencing used a NextSeq 500. To correct for sequencing error and PCR bias, the TCR library protocol tagged individual cDNA molecules with unique molecular identifiers. Sequencing covered both TCR alpha and beta chains, and within each sample the abundances of alpha and beta sequences were tightly co-correlated. The published analysis was carried out like this. Decombinator V4 was used to annotate TCR sequences for V gene, J gene and CDR3. TCRs were defined as expanded if a significant change between any two time points was detected under a Poisson model with p below 0.0001. Abundances of TCRs were expressed as counts per million after normalisation to the total number of TCRs sequenced in each sample. TRAV1-2 paired with TRAJ12, TRAJ20 or TRAJ33 defined MAIT TCRs, while TRAV10 paired with TRAJ18 defined iNKT TCRs. A search of VDJdb, accessed on 1 November 2021, was run for TCRs annotated to CMV, EBV and SARS-CoV-2, with TCRs annotated for multiple antigens excluded. The raw public data were reprocessed by TCRdb itself: fastp quality trimming at Q25, MiXCR clonotype calling, in-frame beta chains only. One record per CDR3 amino acid sequence lists the most common genes and DNA. The V and J calls here are based on TCRdb, not the publication. Present in this sample are tens of thousands of distinct CDR3 sequences, around 15% of which were seen just once. 3% of the sample is in the top ten clones.

Findings and caveats that apply to the study as a whole: VDJdb matching was skewed toward anti-spike CD8 responses, so virus-specific expansions were likely underestimated and private and CD4 specificities were missed.

Sequencing input: whole blood. The TCR comes from an adult who was a healthcare worker with PCR-confirmed SARS-CoV-2 infection or an uninfected control (not recorded which). The rearrangement joined TRBV12-3 or TRBV12-4 to TRBJ2-1; 9 bases in the middle match TRBD2. The CDR3 region has the sequence CASSRTSDYNEQFF. The sequence in DNA is TGTGCCAGCAGCAGGACTAGCGACTACAATGAGCAGTTCTTC.